This T cell receptor (beta chain) originates from a study of cytomegalovirus exposure and HLA in healthy donors. This clone has a handful of counts. Its cognate antigen is unknown. Study outcomes and limitations: Among TCR beta chains, those listed as cytomegalovirus-associated numbered about 160. TCR beta V segments were, for the most part, productive about 87% or about 30% of the time in an earlier analysis.

With 60 Vbeta and 13 Jbeta primers, the PCR was carried out. Assay: immunoSEQ multiplex PCR; the TCRdb copy retains only in-frame clones and omits some. Of under 200,000 clones in the sample, 80% were seen once. Sequencing was carried out using PBMCs. This TCR derives from a woman aged 45-65 years in good health and CMV-seropositive.

DNA of the CDR3: TGTGCCAGCAGTTCTCAGGGGAGCCGGGCCGGGGAGCTGTTTTTT. This codes for CASSSQGSRAGELFF. The gene calls are TRBV28 and TRBJ2-2, with a possible D match to TRBD1 (6 bases). Per the germline V gene, CDR1 is MDHEN and CDR2 is SYDVKM. Trimming took 4 bases from V and 6 from J, leaving 15 bases between them. The CDR3 is made up of 15 amino acids.